This T cell receptor beta chain emerged from a study of blood T cell repertoires in COVID-19. CDR1 and CDR2 from the germline V gene are MNHNS and SASEGT. The ends lost 1 base at V and 4 bases at J; junction bases unmatched: 5. The CDR3 is 15 residues long. Libraries were prepared by immunoSEQ multiplex PCR; TCRdb keeps only in-frame clonotypes and omits some of them. The table lists under 95,000 clones, around nine tenths of them singletons, with 4.5% to 6% in the top ten. The gene calls are TRBV6-1 and TRBJ2-7, with TRBD2 identical over 9 bases. The TCR originated in a woman older than 75 with acute or convalescent COVID-19. Material for sequencing was peripheral blood. The chain's CDR3 is CASSEEGLAWYEQYF. The CDR3 nucleotides are TGTGCCAGCAGTGAAGAGGGACTAGCTTGGTACGAGCAGTACTTC.